The entry below describes one T cell receptor beta chain. This clonotype was seen many times. What antigen it recognizes has not been identified. No base quality information exists; no much larger clone differs at one position. The method behind the library was multiplex PCR. TCRdb records Illumina HiSeq 2500 as the sequencer. TCRbeta libraries were built by three rounds of nested PCR using primers (Table S4), following protocols modified from ARM-PCR. Before sequencing, PCR products of 200-500 bp were cut from the gel and purified using the QIAquick gel extraction kit. Regarding the original processing steps: Trimmomatic was used to clean the reads, FLASH merged the cleaned reads into complete CDR3 sequences, and MiTCR assigned the sequences to V(D)J germline segments. Clonal diversity was computed as the inverse Simpson's index with VDJtools. Productive reads were defined as in-frame sequences without a premature stop codon. TCRdb reran the public reads through fastp at Q25 and MiXCR, keeping productive beta chains. Each entry is one CDR3 protein sequence, shown with its most common DNA and genes. The V and J calls were determined by TCRdb, not by the authors. The table for this sample lists some 77,000 distinct CDR3 sequences; roughly 75% of them were counted only once. The biggest ten clones account for over 9.5% of the sample.

From the germline V gene (reference sequence), CDR1 is DFQATT and CDR2 is SNEGSKA. The CDR3 holds 14 amino acids from the cysteine to the phenylalanine. Here the CDR3 DNA is all that survives: 42 bases in frame from base 1. RNA was extracted from bulk unsorted tissue and checked for quality with a NanoDrop ND-1000 and an Agilent 2100. Donors were newly diagnosed lung cancer patients admitted for thoracic surgery in China between August and November 2014, without prior chemotherapy. The study excluded patients who had received radiotherapy or chemotherapy before or who had another cancer at the same time. Surgical tissue pieces of about 1-2.1 cm3 were preserved in RNAlater solution and were kept at -80 degrees C until use. The sample comes from a study of tumor and adjacent non-tumor tissue in lung cancer (dated by TCRdb to the late 2010s). About the full investigation: Patients with adenocarcinoma (roughly 12), squamous cell carcinoma (2) and small cell lung cancer (1) were included in the cohort. The roughly 15 patients were aged roughly 30 to 80 years, included 10 men and 5 women, and had TNM stage I to III disease. Sequencing generated a total of 130,000,000 or so productive TCRbeta reads, averaging roughly 4.4 million reads per sample. Using bulk TCRbeta repertoires from over 14 lung cancer patients, the study set lung tumor tissue side by side with matched distant non-tumor lung tissue. For each patient, one tumor sample and one normal lung sample were taken, giving approximately 29 paired specimens that underwent TCRbeta CDR3 sequencing. Broad study findings and their caveats: Significantly higher TCR diversity was found in younger patients, and higher tumor TCR diversity was associated with shorter overall and disease-free survival. Neither the sequencing platform nor unique molecular identifiers are mentioned in the methods. Tumor tissue showed significantly higher TCR diversity (inverse Simpson) than normal lung tissue, at about 400 vs 150 (P = 0.0075, Mann-Whitney U test). Only roughly 14 patients were included in the cohort, and the need for larger samples and more detailed clinical data was noted by the authors. Because peripheral blood was not sequenced, blood TCRbeta repertoires in the lung cancer patients of the study were not examined. The top 100 clones accounted for a significantly larger cumulative portion of the repertoire in normal lung than in tumor tissue.

This receptor was taken from an older woman with non-small cell lung cancer. The sequenced sample consisted of lung tumor tissue. This chain joins TRBV20-1 to TRBJ2-5; the D gene is not confidently resolved. The DNA sequence is TGCAGCCCGGCGGCTACTTACACCCAAGAGACCCAGTACTTC. Translated, it reads CSPAATYTQETQYF.